The present T cell receptor beta chain was sequenced within a study of a mutant IDH1 vaccine in newly diagnosed glioma. Study details: Before enrollment, patients got radiotherapy alone, temozolomide alone, or mostly the combination.

With V trimmed by 2 bases and J by 3 bases, 1 base remained unmatched. Per the germline V gene, CDR1 is MNHNY and CDR2 is SVGAGI (reference sequence). This CDR3 contains 13 residues. A word on this clone: Its matching antigen is unknown.

Time point defined: week 35, safety follow-up. Doses consisted of 300 ug of mutant IDH1 20-mer peptide each, paired with topical imiquimod. In weeks 1, 3, 5, 7, 11, 15, 19 and 23, patients were immunized, eight times in all. Measured with immunoSEQ multiplex PCR; TCRdb has only the in-frame clones, and not every one. The table lists tens of thousands of clones, 65% to 75% of them singletons, with roughly 5% in the top ten. Sequencing used PBMCs, obtained from a glioma patient whose treatment included an IDH1 peptide vaccine. This TCR was sampled from a man aged 50-59 years with glioma. The rearrangement links TRBV6-6 to TRBJ2-7; 7 bases are shared with TRBD1. CDR3: CASSYPGGYEQYF. Written as DNA, the CDR3 is TGTGCCAGCAGTTACCCAGGGGGCTACGAGCAGTACTTC.